The following is a TCR beta chain sequence with its context. Its antigen remains unknown. The same CDR3 is also encoded by other DNA sequences in this sample. This sample was taken from a study of cytomegalovirus exposure and HLA in healthy donors. Whole-study results and caveats: For most subjects, TCR beta sequences were reported to predict HLA-A and HLA-B alleles with accuracy. In an earlier analysis, productive rearrangement rates for most beta V segments clustered near 87% or 30%.

Per germline, CDR1 KGHSH and CDR2 LQKENI. With 2 bases clipped from V and 5 bases from J, the junction kept 2 bases outside the gene matches. CDR3 length: 13 residues. Primers for the PCR totalled 60 Vbeta and 13 Jbeta. Assay: immunoSEQ multiplex PCR; the TCRdb copy retains only in-frame clones and omits some. The sample includes 160,000 or so clones, 70% to 90% of them seen just once. Though nominally healthy at sampling, donors likely had unrecorded immune exposures. V and J are TRBV18 and TRBJ2-7; 8 bases map to TRBD1. The sequence was obtained from a woman under 30 in good health and CMV-seronegative. The sample consisted of PBMCs. The CDR3 region is CASSPSGGHEQYF. CDR3 sequence (DNA): TGTGCCAGCTCACCATCAGGGGGCCACGAGCAGTACTTC. Together with reference TRBV18 and TRBJ2-7, the CDR3 gives the full variable domain: NAGVMQNPRHLVRRRGQEARLRCSPMKGHSHVYWYRQLPEEGLKFMVYLQKENIIDESGMPKERFSAEFPKEGPSILRIQQVVRGDSAAYFCASSPSGGHEQYFGPGTRLTVT.